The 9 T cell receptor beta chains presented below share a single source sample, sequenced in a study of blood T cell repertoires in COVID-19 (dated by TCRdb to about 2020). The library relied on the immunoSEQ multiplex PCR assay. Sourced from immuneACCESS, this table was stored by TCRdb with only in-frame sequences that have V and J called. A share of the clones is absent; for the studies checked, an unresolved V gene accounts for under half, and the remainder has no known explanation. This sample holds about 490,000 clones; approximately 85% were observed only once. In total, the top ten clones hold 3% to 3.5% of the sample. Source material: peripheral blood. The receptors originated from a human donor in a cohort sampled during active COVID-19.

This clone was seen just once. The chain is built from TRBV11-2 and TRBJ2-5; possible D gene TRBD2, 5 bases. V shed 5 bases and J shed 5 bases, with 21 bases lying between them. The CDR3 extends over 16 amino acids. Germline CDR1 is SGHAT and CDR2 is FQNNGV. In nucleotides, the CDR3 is TGTGCCAGCAGCCCGACTGGGAGAGAGCTTCGTGAGACCCAGTACTTC. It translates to CASSPTGRELRETQYF.

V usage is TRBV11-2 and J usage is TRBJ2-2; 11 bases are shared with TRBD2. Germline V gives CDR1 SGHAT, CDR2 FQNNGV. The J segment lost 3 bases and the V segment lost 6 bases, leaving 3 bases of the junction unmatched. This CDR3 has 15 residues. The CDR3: CASRLTSGDTGELFF. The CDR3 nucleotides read TGTGCCAGCAGATTGACTAGCGGGGACACCGGGGAGCTGTTTTTT.

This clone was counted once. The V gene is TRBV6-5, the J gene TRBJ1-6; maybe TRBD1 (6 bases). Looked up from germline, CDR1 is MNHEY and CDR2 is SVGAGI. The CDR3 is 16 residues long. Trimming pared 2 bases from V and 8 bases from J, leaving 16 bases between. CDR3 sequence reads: CASSYAGFRGDSPLHF. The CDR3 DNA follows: TGTGCCAGCAGTTACGCAGGGTTCAGGGGCGATTCACCCCTCCACTTT.

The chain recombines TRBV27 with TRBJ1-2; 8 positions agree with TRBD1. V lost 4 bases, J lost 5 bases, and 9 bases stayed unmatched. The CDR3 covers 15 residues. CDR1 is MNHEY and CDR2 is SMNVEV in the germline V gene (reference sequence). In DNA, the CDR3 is TGTGCCAGCAGTTCCTTGTCAGGGGGCCGATATGGCTACACCTTC. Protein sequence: CASSSLSGGRYGYTF.

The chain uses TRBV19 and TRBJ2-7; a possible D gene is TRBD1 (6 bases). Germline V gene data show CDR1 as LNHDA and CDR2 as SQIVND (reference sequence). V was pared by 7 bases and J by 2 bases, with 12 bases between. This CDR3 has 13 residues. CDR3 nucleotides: TGTGCCAGTAAGGCGGACAGCGCCTACGAGCAGTACTTC. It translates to CASKADSAYEQYF.

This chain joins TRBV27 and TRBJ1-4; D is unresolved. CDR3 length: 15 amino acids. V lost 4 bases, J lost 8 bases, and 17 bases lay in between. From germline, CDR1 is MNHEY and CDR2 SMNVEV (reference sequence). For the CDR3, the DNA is TGTGCCAGCAGTTCCCTTGGAGGTGGCAGGGAAAAACTGTTTTTT. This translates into CASSSLGGGREKLFF.

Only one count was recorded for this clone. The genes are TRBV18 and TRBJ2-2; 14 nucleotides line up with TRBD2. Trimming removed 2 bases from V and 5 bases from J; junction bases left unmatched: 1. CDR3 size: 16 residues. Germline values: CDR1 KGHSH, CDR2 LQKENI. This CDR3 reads CASSPRTSGRTGELFF. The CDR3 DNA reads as TGTGCCAGCTCACCAAGGACTAGCGGGAGGACCGGGGAGCTGTTTTTT.

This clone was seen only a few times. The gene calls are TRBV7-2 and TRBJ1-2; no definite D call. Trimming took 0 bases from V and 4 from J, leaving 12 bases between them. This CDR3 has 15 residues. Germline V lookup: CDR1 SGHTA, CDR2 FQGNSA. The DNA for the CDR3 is TGTGCCAGCAGCTTAGCAGCGGACGGGAGCTATGGCTACACCTTC. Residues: CASSLAADGSYGYTF.

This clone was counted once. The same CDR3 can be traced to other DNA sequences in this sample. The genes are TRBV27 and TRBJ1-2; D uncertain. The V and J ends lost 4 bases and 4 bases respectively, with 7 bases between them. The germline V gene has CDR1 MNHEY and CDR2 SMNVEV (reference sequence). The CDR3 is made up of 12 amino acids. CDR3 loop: CASSSSGYGYTF. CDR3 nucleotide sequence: TGTGCCAGCAGTTCTTCCGGCTATGGCTACACCTTC.